The 8 T cell receptor beta chains in this list originate from one sample, sequenced in a study of a mutant IDH1 vaccine in newly diagnosed glioma. The assay was immunoSEQ multiplex PCR, and TCRdb's table has in-frame clones only and misses some. The sample consists of 50,000 to 75,000 clones, approximately 80% of them appearing once. The antigens for these receptors are not known. As to time point: week 11, during vaccination. Vaccination used 300 ug of mutant IDH1 20-mer peptide per dose, with topical imiquimod. The specimen was PBMCs, collected from a glioma patient whose treatment included an IDH1 peptide vaccine. The receptors stem from a middle-aged man with glioma.

CDR3 DNA: TGTGCCAGCAGCAGTAGAGGCGGGGGGCCCACCGGGGAGCTGTTTTTT. This encodes CASSSRGGGPTGELFF. The V and J genes are TRBV7-2 and TRBJ2-2, with 8 positions matching TRBD2. V shed 5 bases and J 4 bases; nucleotides not matched to a gene: 9. Germline CDR1 and CDR2: SGHTA and FQGNSA. The CDR3 has 16 residues.

The gene calls are TRBV14 and TRBJ2-7; D is undetermined. This CDR3 is 13 amino acids long. V was pared by 1 base and J by 2 bases, with 6 bases between. Germline values: CDR1 SGHDN, CDR2 FVKESK. For the CDR3, the DNA is TGTGCCAGCAGCCAAGGACATGCCTACGAGCAGTACTTC. It translates to CASSQGHAYEQYF.

The chain links TRBV7-9 to TRBJ1-3, with D possibly TRBD1 on 5 matching bases. The CDR3 consists of 14 residues. V lost 5 bases and J 2 bases, leaving 10 bases between the germline ends. Germline CDR1 reads SEHNR; CDR2 reads FQNEAQ (reference sequence). The CDR3 reads CASSPGPTGNTIYF. The CDR3 region has the DNA TGTGCCAGCAGCCCAGGGCCAACTGGAAACACCATATATTTT.

There are a few counts of this clone. The V call is TRBV5-1, the J call TRBJ2-1, with 11 bases identical to TRBD2. Per the germline V gene, CDR1 is SGHRS and CDR2 is YFSETQ. The length of the CDR3 is 15 residues. V lost 5 bases and J lost 6; bases outside the gene matches: 7. The CDR3 here is CASSGGGLAGNEQFF. The CDR3 DNA is TGCGCCAGCAGTGGCGGAGGACTAGCGGGCAATGAGCAGTTCTTC.

The rearrangement uses TRBV2 and TRBJ1-1; 7 bases align to TRBD1. Germline CDR1 reads SNHLY; CDR2 reads FYNNEI. The J segment lost 9 bases and the V segment lost 6 bases, leaving 13 bases of the junction unmatched. CDR3 length: 14 residues. The CDR3 spells CASSREGGQTKAFF. The CDR3 DNA sequence: TGTGCCAGCAGCCGTGAGGGGGGACAGACTAAAGCTTTCTTT.

This clone came up a few times. The rearrangement joins TRBV30 to TRBJ1-4; 9 bases agree with TRBD1. Germline assignment: CDR1 GTSNPN and CDR2 SVGIG (reference sequence). Unmatched junction bases numbered 12, after V lost 5 bases and J lost 8 bases. The CDR3 has 15 amino acids. The CDR3 is CAWSSYGTGLEKLFF. CDR3 sequence (DNA): TGTGCCTGGTCATCTTATGGGACAGGGCTAGAAAAACTGTTTTTT.

The chain is built from TRBV19 and TRBJ1-5; the match to TRBD1 covers 7 bases. The CDR3 loop spans 16 amino acids. Germline V gene lookup returns CDR1 LNHDA and CDR2 SQIVND (reference sequence). V was pared by 7 bases and J by 2 bases, with 11 bases of the junction left unmatched. The CDR3 DNA is TGTGCCAGTAAGGAAGGGGGCCGTTATGGCAATCAGCCCCAGCATTTT. It encodes CASKEGGRYGNQPQHF.

J is TRBJ1-6 and V is TRBV19; D remains unclear. Trimming pared 1 base from V and 9 bases from J, leaving 4 bases between. The CDR3 spans 12 residues. The V gene's germline CDR1 is LNHDA and CDR2 SQIVND (reference sequence). CDR3 sequence reads: CASSIGISPLHF. In DNA form, the CDR3 reads TGTGCCAGTAGTATAGGGATTTCACCCCTCCACTTT.